Each of the 23 T cell receptor beta chains below was sequenced from the same sample in a study of PD-L1 blockade in urothelial cancer. Documented time point: peripheral blood 6 weeks after treatment start. Generated by immunoSEQ multiplex PCR, the TCRdb table keeps only in-frame clones and is missing some. The sample has tens of thousands of clones, about 90% seen once; the top ten hold about 7.3%. Sequencing used PBMCs, obtained around atezolizumab (anti-PD-L1) treatment. Every receptor here comes from a man between 65 and 79 years old with urothelial cancer.

J is TRBJ2-7 and V is TRBV21-1; the D call in the table, TRBD2, was not verified against the DNA. TRBV21-1 is termed a pseudogene. This CDR3 is 16 amino acids long. CDR3 bases: TGTGCCAGCAGCAAGGACCCAGCGGGAGCCCCCTACGAGCAGTACTTC. It yields the protein CASSKDPAGAPYEQYF.

The rearrangement joins TRBV5-1 to TRBJ1-1, with D possibly TRBD1 on 6 matching bases. V lost 1 base and J 4 bases, leaving 8 bases between the germline ends. CDR1 is SGHRS and CDR2 is YFSETQ in the germline V gene. The CDR3 contains 13 residues. CDR3 sequence reads: CASSLMTGTEAFF. The CDR3 bases are TGCGCCAGCAGCTTGATGACAGGCACTGAAGCTTTCTTT.

The J gene is TRBJ2-6, the V gene TRBV6-5; possibly TRBD1 for D (5 bases). V was clipped by 0 bases and J by 2 bases, with 5 bases between them. Germline CDR1 reads MNHEY; CDR2 reads SVGAGI. The CDR3 sequence is 15 residues long. CDR3 sequence (DNA): TGTGCCAGCAGTTACTCAGGGGCTGGGGCCAACGTCCTGACTTTC. Protein: CASSYSGAGANVLTF.

A single count supports this clone. The CDR3 sequence is CASSRFPGQPQHF. CDR3 sequence (DNA): TGTGCCAGCAGCCGCTTCCCCGGGCAGCCCCAGCATTTT. The chain combines TRBV11-2 with TRBJ1-5; D unclear. In germline, CDR1 is SGHAT, CDR2 FQNNGV. The CDR3 is 13 residues long. V lost 5 bases to trimming and J lost 7 bases, with 12 bases between them.

The chain is built from TRBV9 and TRBJ2-1; 12 bases agree with TRBD1. The CDR3 loop spans 16 amino acids. Germline CDR1 and CDR2: SGDLS and YYNGEE. Losses at the gene ends were 3 bases for V and 9 bases for J; bases not matched to a gene: 10. CDR3 sequence: CASSAGQGALNFEQFF. The CDR3 DNA is TGTGCCAGCAGCGCGGGACAGGGGGCGCTTAATTTTGAGCAGTTCTTC.

The rearrangement links TRBV10-2 to TRBJ2-7; TRBD2 agrees at 7 bases. With 3 bases clipped from V and 9 bases from J, the junction kept 23 bases outside the gene matches. The CDR3 length is 18 residues. In germline, CDR1 is WSHSY, CDR2 SAAADI. As DNA, the CDR3 is TGCGCCAGCAGTGACCCGAGGTCCGGGGGAGGGCTGAGCGACGGGCAGTACTTC. Amino acids: CASSDPRSGGGLSDGQYF.

For the CDR3, the DNA is TGTGCCAGCAGGCCCTTTGGACAGGGGGGGAGTACCGGGGAGCTGTTTTTT. Amino acid sequence: CASRPFGQGGSTGELFF. The V and J genes are TRBV4-2 and TRBJ2-2; 10 nucleotides match TRBD1. The germline CDR1 and CDR2 sequences are LGHNA and YNFKEQ. V lost 6 bases and J lost 5; bases outside the gene matches: 12. The CDR3 loop spans 17 amino acids.

The rearrangement links TRBV7-3 to TRBJ2-5; the match to TRBD2 covers 7 bases. CDR1 and CDR2 from the germline V gene are SGHTA and FQGTGA. V lost 2 bases to trimming and J lost 5 bases; unmatched junction nucleotides: 5. This CDR3 is built from 14 residues. The CDR3 DNA is TGTGCCAGCAGCTTAGGCGGGAGTCGGGAGACCCAGTACTTC. It specifies CASSLGGSRETQYF.

The CDR3 here is CASTNTGGFGNTIYF. As DNA, the CDR3 is TGTGCCAGCACTAACACAGGGGGCTTTGGAAACACCATATATTTT. This chain links TRBV2 with TRBJ1-3, with 9 bases that match TRBD1. The CDR3 totals 15 residues. Germline loops: CDR1 SNHLY, CDR2 FYNNEI. With V trimmed by 7 bases and J by 3 bases, 7 bases remained unmatched. The variable domain in full, completed from reference TRBV2 and TRBJ1-3, reads EPEVTQTPSHQVTQMGQEVILRCVPISNHLYFYWYRQILGQKVEFLVSFYNNEISEKSEIFDDQFSVERPDGSNFTLKIRSTKLEDSAMYFCASTNTGGFGNTIYFGEGSWLTVV.

This rearrangement joins TRBV5-8 to TRBJ2-4, with TRBD2 matching over 7 bases. Germline V gives CDR1 SGHTS, CDR2 YDEGEE. The CDR3 sequence is 14 residues long. V shed 7 bases, J shed 0 bases, and the junction held 4 bases outside the gene matches. The CDR3 sequence is CASGAGVAKNIQYF. The DNA of the CDR3 is TGTGCCAGCGGGGCGGGAGTAGCCAAAAACATTCAGTACTTC.

This clone was seen once. The same CDR3 is also encoded by other DNA sequences in this sample. This chain joins TRBV6-5 and TRBJ2-1; 8 bases agree with TRBD2. The J segment lost 4 bases and the V segment lost 4 bases, leaving 6 bases of the junction unmatched. Germline loops: CDR1 MNHEY, CDR2 SVGAGI. The length of the CDR3 is 15 residues. The CDR3 bases are TGTGCCAGCAGTTCTTCTAGCGGGCCGTACAATGAGCAGTTCTTC. This translates into CASSSSSGPYNEQFF.

By share, this clone ranks as medium-sized. This chain links TRBV19 with TRBJ1-1; possible D gene TRBD1, 6 bases. CDR1 and CDR2 (germline): LNHDA, SQIVND (reference sequence). V lost 9 bases and J lost 4, with 12 bases in between. The CDR3 is 12 amino acids. The CDR3 sequence: CASSRGSTEAFF. DNA for the CDR3: TGTGCCAGCTCCAGGGGTAGCACTGAAGCTTTCTTT.

The rearrangement joins TRBV4-2 to TRBJ2-5; the match to TRBD2 covers 10 bases. The CDR3 has 15 amino acids. Germline V gene sequence: CDR1 LGHNA, CDR2 YNFKEQ. The junction had 4 bases not matched to a gene; V was cut back by 2 bases and J by 4 bases. The CDR3 is CASSQKGTSVETQYF. DNA for the CDR3: TGTGCCAGCAGCCAAAAAGGGACTAGCGTAGAGACCCAGTACTTC.

This chain links TRBV28 with TRBJ2-7; 13 positions agree with TRBD2. V shed 7 bases, J shed 2 bases, and the junction held 5 bases outside the gene matches. Per germline, CDR1 MDHEN and CDR2 SYDVKM. The CDR3 loop spans 15 amino acids. The CDR3 DNA is TGTGCCAGCACTACGGGGACTAGCGGGACCTACGAGCAGTACTTC. Translation: CASTTGTSGTYEQYF. Based on the CDR3 plus reference TRBV28 and TRBJ2-7, the full variable domain is DVKVTQSSRYLVKRTGEKVFLECVQDMDHENMFWYRQDPGLGLRLIYFSYDVKMKEKGDIPEGYSVSREKKERFSLILESASTNQTSMYLCASTTGTSGTYEQYFGPGTRLTVT.

CDR3 sequence reads: CASSLEGLSGNTIYF. In DNA form, the CDR3 reads TGCGCCAGCAGCTTGGAAGGACTCTCTGGAAACACCATATATTTT. This sequence joins TRBV5-1 and TRBJ1-3; no firm D call. Germline CDR1 reads SGHRS; CDR2 reads YFSETQ. The ends were cut back, 0 bases at V and 0 bases at J, with 7 bases in the middle. This CDR3 is 15 amino acids long. The full variable domain, its missing parts supplied by reference TRBV5-1 and TRBJ1-3, is KAGVTQTPRYLIKTRGQQVTLSCSPISGHRSVSWYQQTPGQGLQFLFEYFSETQRNKGNFPGRFSGRQFSNSRSEMNVSTLELGDSALYLCASSLEGLSGNTIYFGEGSWLTVV.

The J gene is TRBJ2-5, the V gene TRBV19; 9 nucleotides agree with TRBD2. V was pared by 7 bases and J by 5 bases, with 11 bases of the junction left unmatched. The CDR3 is 15 amino acids. Germline assignment: CDR1 LNHDA and CDR2 SQIVND (reference sequence). The CDR3 nucleotides are TGTGCCAGTAAGAATAGGCGGGAGGGCCGTGAGACCCAGTACTTC. This encodes CASKNRREGRETQYF.

The rearrangement uses TRBV6-5 and TRBJ2-2, with no clear D. The V and J ends lost 6 bases and 8 bases respectively, with 10 bases between them. Germline V gene data show CDR1 as MNHEY and CDR2 as SVGAGI. This CDR3 is 12 amino acids long. DNA of the CDR3: TGTGCCAGCAGAGTTGCGTCTGGGGAGCTGTTTTTT. It specifies CASRVASGELFF.

The chain combines TRBV7-3 with TRBJ1-2; 11 nucleotides align to TRBD1. J was trimmed by 8 bases and V by 3 bases; bases with no gene match: 8. Germline CDR1 and CDR2: SGHTA and FQGTGA. The CDR3 is 15 residues long. The CDR3 loop reads CASSLNGQGAGGYTF. CDR3 coding DNA: TGTGCCAGCAGCTTGAATGGACAGGGGGCGGGCGGCTACACCTTC.

This clone was counted a single time. The chain couples TRBV5-5 to TRBJ2-7, with TRBD1 matching over 8 bases. The germline V gene encodes CDR1 SGHKS and CDR2 YYEKEE (reference sequence). This CDR3 contains 12 residues. Trimming took 4 bases from V and 6 from J; bases not matched to a gene: 3. The DNA for the CDR3 is TGTGCCAGCAGCCTGACAGGGGTCGAGCAGTACTTC. Translated: CASSLTGVEQYF.

V is TRBV6-5 and J is TRBJ1-2, with D hard to call. The V gene's germline CDR1 is MNHEY and CDR2 SVGAGI. V was trimmed by 0 bases and J by 4 bases, leaving 12 bases between them. The CDR3 sequence is 15 residues long. CDR3 residues: CASSYSLVTPYGYTF. CDR3 sequence (DNA): TGTGCCAGCAGTTACTCGTTAGTTACTCCCTATGGCTACACCTTC.

The chain couples TRBV10-3 to TRBJ2-1, with 13 nucleotides matching TRBD2. CDR3 length equals 16 residues. Germline V gives CDR1 ENHRY, CDR2 SYGVKD. Germline trimming cut 4 bases from V and 2 bases from J; bases unmatched to any gene: 2. The CDR3 protein is CAISGTSGSPYNEQFF. The CDR3 DNA is TGTGCCATCAGTGGGACTAGCGGGAGCCCCTACAATGAGCAGTTCTTC.

V is TRBV5-4 and J is TRBJ2-7, with TRBD2 as a possible D gene (6 bases). The CDR3 is 16 amino acids. The V gene's germline CDR1 is SGHNT and CDR2 YYREEE (reference sequence). The V end lost 0 bases, the J end lost 5 bases, and 18 bases lay between the germline ends. The CDR3 loop reads CASSLGGRTTDDEQYF. Written as DNA, the CDR3 is TGTGCCAGCAGCTTGGGGGGAAGGACTACAGACGACGAGCAGTACTTC. Full variable domain (rest looked up from reference TRBV5-4 and TRBJ2-7): ETGVTQSPTHLIKTRGQQVTLRCSSQSGHNTVSWYQQALGQGPQFIFQYYREEENGRGNFPPRFSGLQFPNYSSELNVNALELDDSALYLCASSLGGRTTDDEQYFGPGTRLTVT.

The chain combines TRBV4-1 with TRBJ2-7, with 9 nucleotides matching TRBD1. The V gene end was trimmed by 2 bases and the J gene end by 5 bases; junction bases not matched to a gene: 16. The CDR3 runs to 18 residues. CDR1 and CDR2 (germline): MGHRA, YSYEKL. The CDR3 loop is CASSQRVQGATLGHEQYF. DNA of the CDR3: TGCGCCAGCAGCCAAAGGGTACAGGGGGCAACCCTCGGCCACGAGCAGTACTTC.